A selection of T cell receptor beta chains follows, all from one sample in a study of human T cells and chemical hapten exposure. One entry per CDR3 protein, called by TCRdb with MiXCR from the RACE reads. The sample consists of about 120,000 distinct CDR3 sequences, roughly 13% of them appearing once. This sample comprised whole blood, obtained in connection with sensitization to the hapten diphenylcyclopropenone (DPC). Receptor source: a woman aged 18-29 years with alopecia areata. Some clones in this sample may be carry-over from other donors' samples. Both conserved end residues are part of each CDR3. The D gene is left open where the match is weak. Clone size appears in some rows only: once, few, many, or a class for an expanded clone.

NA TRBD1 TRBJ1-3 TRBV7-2 TGTGCCAGCAGCTTCCCGACAGGGTCTGGAAACACCATATATTTT CASSFPTGSGNTIYF
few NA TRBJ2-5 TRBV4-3 TGCGCCAGCAGCCAGGGGCCACAGAAGACCCAGTACTTC CASSQGPQKTQYF
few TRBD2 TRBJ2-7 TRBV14 TGTGCCAGCAGCCGTAGCGGGGGGTCCTTCTACGAGCAGTACTTC CASSRSGGSFYEQYF
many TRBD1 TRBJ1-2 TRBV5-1 TGCGCCAGCACGTGGGGCGAGACAGGGTATGATGGCTACACCTTC CASTWGETGYDGYTF
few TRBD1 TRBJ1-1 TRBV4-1 TGCGCCAGCAGCCAAGGACAGGGCACTGAAGCTTTCTTT CASSQGQGTEAFF
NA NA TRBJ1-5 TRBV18 TGTGCCAGCTCACCGGGAGGCATAAACAATCAGCCCCAGCATTTT CASSPGGINNQPQHF
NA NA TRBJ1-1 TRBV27 TGTGCCAGCACTTTAGGGAGACAGTCGGAAGCTTTCTTT CASTLGRQSEAFF
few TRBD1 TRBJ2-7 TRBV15 TGTGCCACCAGCAGCCAGACAGGGTCCTACGAGCAGTACTTC CATSSQTGSYEQYF
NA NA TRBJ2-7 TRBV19 TGTGCCAGTAGTAATACTTACGAGCAGTACTTC CASSNTYEQYF
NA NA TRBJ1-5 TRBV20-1 TGCAGTGCTCCTATTAATCAGGGGAAAGGCAATCAGCCCCAGCATTTT CSAPINQGKGNQPQHF
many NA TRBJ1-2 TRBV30 TGTGCCTGGAGTGTCTACGGCTATGGCTACACCTTC CAWSVYGYGYTF